The 19 T cell receptor beta chains below all came from one sample that was sequenced in a study of T-cell reconstitution after alpha-beta-depleted transplantation in children. Unique molecular identifiers were used to barcode this TCRbeta library. TCRdb reprocessed the PCR reads via MiXCR and lists one record per CDR3 protein. The sample yields 600,000 to 700,000 distinct CDR3 sequences, around 17% seen once. The sample was PBMCs from the stem cell graft donor, taken from the stem cell graft. All receptors derive from a human donor who donated a stem cell graft to a child with acute myeloid leukemia.

This rearrangement joins TRBV7-2 to TRBJ2-3; TRBD2 might be the D (7 bases). Germline CDR1 SGHTA, CDR2 FQGNSA. The CDR3 length is 15 residues. V lost 1 base, J lost 5 bases, and 13 bases lay in between. The CDR3 coding sequence is TGTGCCAGCAGCTTAGGGGGGGGGCTCATAGATACGCAGTATTTT. It translates to CASSLGGGLIDTQYF. Complete variable domain (other parts from reference TRBV7-2 and TRBJ2-3): GAGVSQSPSNKVTEKGKDVELRCDPISGHTALYWYRQSLGQGLEFLIYFQGNSAPDKSGLPSDRFSAERTGGSVSTLTIQRTQQEDSAVYLCASSLGGGLIDTQYFGPGTRLTVL.

In its sample, this clonotype was seen many times. The V gene is TRBV28, the J gene TRBJ1-5, with a weak D call TRBD1 (5 bases). The CDR3 is made up of 16 amino acids. Trimming pared 3 bases from V and 3 bases from J, leaving 15 bases between. Germline-derived CDR1 and CDR2 are MDHEN and SYDVKM. Here the CDR3 DNA reads TGTGCCAGCAGTTTTGTGGGGGGGATCGACAATCAGCCCCAGCATTTT. It is translated as CASSFVGGIDNQPQHF.

There are many counts of this clonotype. This rearrangement joins TRBV20-1 to TRBJ1-1, with D possibly TRBD1 on 5 matching bases. Germline V gene data show CDR1 as DFQATT and CDR2 as SNEGSKA (reference sequence). Deletions cut 2 bases from V and 1 base from J, with 8 bases between. CDR3 length equals 13 residues. The DNA of the CDR3 is TGCAGTGCTAGACGCGGACAGAACACTGAAGCTTTCTTT. This sequence encodes CSARRGQNTEAFF.

The rearrangement uses TRBV12-3 or TRBV12-4 and TRBJ1-5; D perhaps matches TRBD1 (5 bases). This CDR3 spans 15 amino acids. Trimming left V 5 bases short and J 1 base short, with 12 bases between. The CDR3 loop reads CASSTLRTSNQPQHF. CDR3 DNA: TGTGCCAGCAGTACTCTGAGGACAAGCAATCAGCCCCAGCATTTT.

The genes are TRBV21-1 and TRBJ2-1; the table's D call, TRBD2, has no DNA check behind it. TRBV21-1 is described as a pseudogene. The CDR3 has 15 amino acids. CDR3 sequence: CASRNGTSGEDEQFF. In DNA, the CDR3 is TGTGCCAGCAGAAATGGGACTAGCGGGGAAGATGAGCAGTTCTTC.

The chain carries TRBV5-1 and TRBJ2-5, with TRBD2 identical over 10 bases. This CDR3 has 15 residues. V gave up 3 bases and J gave up 5 bases; unmatched junction bases: 7. CDR1 is SGHRS, CDR2 YFSETQ, per germline. CDR3 bases: TGCGCCAGCAGCTCAACTAGCGGGGAATGGGAGACCCAGTACTTC. It codes for CASSSTSGEWETQYF.

This clonotype was seen repeatedly, ten times or more. The chain joins TRBV20-1 to TRBJ1-5, with 10 bases that match TRBD1. The V gene's germline CDR1 is DFQATT and CDR2 SNEGSKA (reference sequence). The CDR3 is 14 amino acids. V trimming: 0 bases; J trimming: 7 bases; junction bases outside the gene matches: 3. In nucleotides, the CDR3 is TGCAGTGCTAGAGATGGGACAGGGGCCCAGCCCCAGCATTTT. Translated: CSARDGTGAQPQHF.

This clonotype was observed at least ten times. The V and J genes are TRBV12-3 or TRBV12-4 and TRBJ1-3; D gene unclear. V was pared by 5 bases and J by 0 bases, with 8 bases between. CDR3 size: 14 residues. The CDR3 loop is CASSRSFSGNTIYF. CDR3 nucleotides: TGTGCCAGCAGTCGATCATTCTCTGGAAACACCATATATTTT.

This clonotype occurred a few times. The gene calls are TRBV7-2 and TRBJ2-7; D gene uncertain. The CDR3 has 16 amino acids. CDR1 and CDR2 from the germline V gene are SGHTA and FQGNSA. Trimming stripped 2 bases from V and 4 bases from J, with 18 bases between. The CDR3 bases are TGTGCCAGCAGCTTACCAGACTCGGGTCAGGCGTACGAGCAGTACTTC. Its translation: CASSLPDSGQAYEQYF.

The chain uses TRBV7-9 and TRBJ2-5; D is possibly TRBD1 (7 bases). The CDR3 extends over 15 amino acids. The V gene lost 5 bases and the J gene lost 3 bases, with 16 bases spanning the gap. Germline loops: CDR1 SEHNR, CDR2 FQNEAQ (reference sequence). This CDR3 is CASSQRGDSKETQYF. For the CDR3, the DNA is TGTGCCAGCAGCCAAAGGGGGGACAGCAAAGAGACCCAGTACTTC.

This clonotype came up many times. The CDR3 nucleotides are TGTGCCAGCAGCCCGGGACCGGGAGAAAAACTGTTTTTT. Translated: CASSPGPGEKLFF. The chain employs TRBV12-3 or TRBV12-4 and TRBJ1-4, with a weak D call TRBD1 (5 bases). The CDR3 extends over 13 amino acids. The V end was cut by 6 bases, the J end by 8 bases, with 13 bases between.

This clonotype was seen only a few times. This chain uses TRBV7-9 with TRBJ2-5; D tentatively fits TRBD1 or TRBD2 (5 bases each). Germline loops: CDR1 SEHNR, CDR2 FQNEAQ (reference sequence). The CDR3 extends over 15 amino acids. With 4 bases removed from V and 1 base from J, the gap between germline ends came to 13 bases. The CDR3: CASSSLGPFQETQYF. In DNA, the CDR3 is TGTGCCAGCAGCTCCTTGGGACCCTTCCAAGAGACCCAGTACTTC.

This clonotype occurred a few times. V and J are TRBV7-9 and TRBJ2-6; D ambiguous. The V end lost 2 bases, the J end lost 0 bases, and 8 bases lay between the germline ends. The CDR3 contains 16 residues. Germline assignment: CDR1 SEHNR and CDR2 FQNEAQ (reference sequence). The CDR3 DNA sequence: TGTGCCAGCAGCTTAAGTCCCCCCTCTGGGGCCAACGTCCTGACTTTC. It yields the protein CASSLSPPSGANVLTF.

In its sample, this clonotype was seen many times. The rearrangement links TRBV7-2 to TRBJ2-3; D is unclear. The length of the CDR3 is 13 residues. CDR1 and CDR2 (germline): SGHTA, FQGNSA. V was trimmed by 1 base and J by 2 bases, leaving 4 bases between them. CDR3 sequence: CASSLGFTDTQYF. The CDR3 nucleotides are TGTGCCAGCAGCTTAGGCTTCACAGATACGCAGTATTTT.

This clonotype showed up many times. The chain uses TRBV10-2 and TRBJ2-5, with TRBD2 matching 8 bases. V was pared by 0 bases and J by 5 bases, with 11 bases of the junction left unmatched. The length of the CDR3 is 17 residues. CDR1 is WSHSY and CDR2 is SAAADI in the germline V gene. The CDR3 DNA follows: TGCGCCAGCAGTGAGTCAATAGCGGGATCGGAAATGGAGACCCAGTACTTC. Its protein is CASSESIAGSEMETQYF.

At least ten counts were recorded for this clonotype. This rearrangement joins TRBV24-1 to TRBJ2-7; 7 bases map to TRBD1. With 4 bases clipped from V and 4 bases from J, the junction kept 6 bases outside the gene matches. Germline CDR1 KGHDR, CDR2 SFDVKD. The CDR3 loop spans 14 amino acids. CDR3 coding DNA: TGTGCCACCAGTGACCGCCGGGACAGTTACGAGCAGTACGTC. Translating gives CATSDRRDSYEQYV.

This clonotype was observed at least ten times. This chain connects TRBV7-8 to TRBJ2-7; maybe TRBD1 (5 bases). Looked up from germline, CDR1 is SGHVS and CDR2 is FQNEAQ. The CDR3 is made up of 14 amino acids. The V end lost 3 bases, the J end lost 2 bases, and 11 bases lay between the germline ends. CDR3 sequence (DNA): TGTGCCAGCAGCTTCACGGACACAGCCTACGAGCAGTACTTC. Translating gives CASSFTDTAYEQYF.

This clonotype was detected a few times. J is TRBJ2-5 and V is TRBV7-2; 8 nucleotides align to TRBD2. The V segment lost 4 bases and the J segment 5 bases; nucleotides outside the gene matches: 6. This CDR3 has 14 amino acids. Looked up from germline, CDR1 is SGHTA and CDR2 is FQGNSA. Here the CDR3 reads CASSWLGGGETQYF. The CDR3 nucleotides are TGTGCCAGCAGCTGGCTCGGGGGGGGGGAGACCCAGTACTTC.

There are many counts of this clonotype. The rearrangement joins TRBV5-5 to TRBJ2-2; weak D call: TRBD1 (5 bases). The CDR3 loop spans 16 amino acids. Germline V lookup: CDR1 SGHKS, CDR2 YYEKEE (reference sequence). V was shortened by 2 bases and J by 0 bases, with 11 bases between the two germline ends. CDR3 nucleotide sequence: TGTGCCAGCAGCTTCCAGGGTACCTCGAACACCGGGGAGCTGTTTTTT. Encoded protein: CASSFQGTSNTGELFF.